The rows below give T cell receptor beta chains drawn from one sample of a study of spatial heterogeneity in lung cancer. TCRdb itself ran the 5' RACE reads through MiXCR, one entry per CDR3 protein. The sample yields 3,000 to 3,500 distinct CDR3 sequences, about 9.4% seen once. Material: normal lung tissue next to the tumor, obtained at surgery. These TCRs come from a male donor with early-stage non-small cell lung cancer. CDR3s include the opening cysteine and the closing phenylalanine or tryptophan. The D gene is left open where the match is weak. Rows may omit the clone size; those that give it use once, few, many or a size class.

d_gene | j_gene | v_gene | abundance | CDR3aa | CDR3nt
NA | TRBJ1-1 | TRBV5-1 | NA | CASSPAPGTHTEAFF | TGCGCCAGCAGCCCAGCACCAGGAACTCACACTGAAGCTTTCTTT
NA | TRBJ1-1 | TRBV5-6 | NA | CASSFSWWITRNTEAFF | TGTGCCAGCTCTTTTAGTTGGTGGATCACCCGGAACACTGAAGCTTTCTTT
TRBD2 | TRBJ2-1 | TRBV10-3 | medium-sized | CAIRGTTSGSYNEQFF | TGTGCCATCAGGGGCACGACTAGCGGGTCCTACAATGAGCAGTTCTTC
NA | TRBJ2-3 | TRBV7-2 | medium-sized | CASSSAIGRVADTQYF | TGTGCCAGCAGCTCCGCGATTGGACGGGTGGCCGATACGCAGTATTTT
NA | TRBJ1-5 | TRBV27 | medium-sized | CASSLDGARAYQPQHF | TGTGCCAGCAGTTTAGATGGGGCCCGAGCATATCAGCCCCAGCATTTT
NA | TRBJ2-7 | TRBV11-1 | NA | CASSPGTLDPYEQYF | TGTGCCAGCAGCCCCGGGACCCTGGACCCCTACGAGCAGTACTTC
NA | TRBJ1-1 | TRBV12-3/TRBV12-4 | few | CASTLGGEVSTEAFF | TGTGCCAGCACCCTGGGGGGGGAGGTGAGCACTGAAGCTTTCTTT
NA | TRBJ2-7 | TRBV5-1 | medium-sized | CASSTGTGNYEQYF | TGCGCCAGCAGCACCGGGACCGGGAACTACGAGCAGTACTTC
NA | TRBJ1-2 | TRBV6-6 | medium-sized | CAVAGAGTNYGYTF | TGTGCCGTGGCAGGGGCAGGGACTAACTATGGCTACACCTTC
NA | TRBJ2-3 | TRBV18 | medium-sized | CASSRAEASTDTQYF | TGTGCCAGCTCACGCGCGGAGGCTAGCACAGATACGCAGTATTTT